These 20 T cell receptor beta chains share one sample of origin, sequenced in a study of shared clonotypes between healthy human individuals. Sequencing was performed with immunoSEQ multiplex PCR; in TCRdb, only in-frame clones are kept and a portion is missing. Here the sample spans 2 million to 2.5 million clones, 85% to 95% being singletons. The sequencing sample was made of naive CD4+ T cells from PBMCs. Subset given: CD45RA+ positively selected. The receptors derive from a man between 18 and 29 years old in good health. Some clones in this sample may be carry-over from other donors' samples.

J is TRBJ1-4 and V is TRBV30, with D perhaps TRBD1 (6 bases). The CDR3 has 17 amino acids. CDR1 is GTSNPN and CDR2 is SVGIG in the germline V gene (reference sequence). V lost 2 bases to trimming and J lost 3 bases, with 19 bases between them. CDR3 DNA: TGTGCCTGGAGTCAAGGAGGCGCAGGGGCGTCTAATGAAAAACTGTTTTTT. This codes for CAWSQGGAGASNEKLFF.

J is TRBJ1-2 and V is TRBV6-1; D may be TRBD1 (6 bases). The CDR3 is made up of 16 amino acids. Trimming left V 3 bases short and J 8 bases short, with 22 bases between. CDR1 and CDR2 from the germline V gene are MNHNS and SASEGT. In DNA form, the CDR3 reads TGTGCCAGCAGTGATAGGGCAGGGGCAGTTTCACGGGGCTACACCTTC. It translates to CASSDRAGAVSRGYTF.

The chain links TRBV14 to TRBJ2-2; 10 bases line up with TRBD1. V lost 2 bases, J lost 4 bases, and 4 bases stayed unmatched. The germline V gene encodes CDR1 SGHDN and CDR2 FVKESK. The CDR3 loop spans 16 amino acids. The CDR3 loop is CASSQPWTGGTGELFF. CDR3 nucleotide sequence: TGTGCCAGCAGCCAACCCTGGACAGGGGGCACCGGGGAGCTGTTTTTT.

The chain joins TRBV5-5 to TRBJ2-3, with TRBD2 identical over 9 bases. Germline CDR1 SGHKS, CDR2 YYEKEE (reference sequence). CDR3 size: 19 residues. V shed 0 bases and J 6 bases; nucleotides not matched to a gene: 17. Here the CDR3 DNA reads TGTGCCAGCAGCTTGGAGGTGGGGTACCCTAGCGGGATATGGGATACGCAGTATTTT. Translation: CASSLEVGYPSGIWDTQYF. Together with reference TRBV5-5 and TRBJ2-3, the CDR3 gives the full variable domain: DAGVTQSPTHLIKTRGQQVTLRCSPISGHKSVSWYQQVLGQGPQFIFQYYEKEERGRGNFPDRFSARQFPNYSSELNVNALLLGDSALYLCASSLEVGYPSGIWDTQYFGPGTRLTVL.

The count of this clone is one. This sequence joins TRBV28 and TRBJ2-7; D is unresolved. Trimming pared 3 bases from V and 5 bases from J, leaving 5 bases between. CDR3 size: 11 residues. From germline, CDR1 is MDHEN and CDR2 SYDVKM. CDR3 protein: CASSLTNEQYF. CDR3 nucleotides: TGTGCCAGCAGTTTGACAAACGAGCAGTACTTC.

The J gene is TRBJ1-2, the V gene TRBV28; D is unresolved. V gave up 5 bases and J gave up 4 bases, with 14 bases separating them. Germline V gene sequence: CDR1 MDHEN, CDR2 SYDVKM. This CDR3 region has 14 residues. The CDR3, as DNA: TGTGCCAGCAGTCCCAATGTGGTTTTCTATGGCTACACCTTC. As protein: CASSPNVVFYGYTF.

The chain employs TRBV5-1 and TRBJ1-4; unclear D gene. CDR3 length: 16 residues. Trimming took 2 bases from V and 0 from J, leaving 11 bases between them. CDR1 and CDR2 from the germline V gene are SGHRS and YFSETQ. The CDR3, as DNA: TGCGCCAGCAGCTTAGGAGGAGCCTCAACTAATGAAAAACTGTTTTTT. Protein product: CASSLGGASTNEKLFF. Combining the CDR3 with reference TRBV5-1 and TRBJ1-4 gives the whole variable domain KAGVTQTPRYLIKTRGQQVTLSCSPISGHRSVSWYQQTPGQGLQFLFEYFSETQRNKGNFPGRFSGRQFSNSRSEMNVSTLELGDSALYLCASSLGGASTNEKLFFGSGTQLSVL.

The gene calls are TRBV5-4 and TRBJ2-6, with D possibly being TRBD1 or TRBD2 (6 bases each). The V gene lost 0 bases and the J gene lost 2 bases, with 15 bases spanning the gap. Germline CDR1 reads SGHNT; CDR2 reads YYREEE (reference sequence). The CDR3 sequence is 18 residues long. Here the CDR3 DNA reads TGTGCCAGCAGCTTGGGCGTAGGGGGGCAACCTGGGGCCAACGTCCTGACTTTC. This sequence encodes CASSLGVGGQPGANVLTF. The variable domain in full, completed from reference TRBV5-4 and TRBJ2-6, reads ETGVTQSPTHLIKTRGQQVTLRCSSQSGHNTVSWYQQALGQGPQFIFQYYREEENGRGNFPPRFSGLQFPNYSSELNVNALELDDSALYLCASSLGVGGQPGANVLTFGAGSRLTVL.

This sequence joins TRBV12-5 and TRBJ2-2, with D unresolved. V was shortened by 2 bases and J by 6 bases, with 4 bases between the two germline ends. This CDR3 is built from 12 residues. Per germline, CDR1 LGHNT and CDR2 FRNRAP. CDR3 nucleotide sequence: TGTGCTAGTGGTTTGTCTTCCGGGGAGCTGTTTTTT. Its translation: CASGLSSGELFF.

DNA of the CDR3: TGTGCCTTCCAAGCACTAGCGAGGGATGAGCAGTTCTTC. Encoded protein: CAFQALARDEQFF. The chain combines TRBV30 with TRBJ2-1; 7 nucleotides align to TRBD2. Germline CDR1 GTSNPN, CDR2 SVGIG (reference sequence). Losses at the gene ends were 7 bases for V and 8 bases for J; bases not matched to a gene: 11. The CDR3 covers 13 residues.

The V gene is TRBV5-5, the J gene TRBJ1-1; D possibly corresponds to TRBD1 (5 bases). There are 17 residues in the CDR3. CDR1 is SGHKS, CDR2 YYEKEE, per germline (reference sequence). Trimming cost V 4 bases and J 0 bases, with 19 bases left between them. The CDR3 sequence: CASSLGGTRSLNTEAFF. The CDR3 DNA reads as TGTGCCAGCAGCCTAGGTGGGACCCGCTCCTTGAACACTGAAGCTTTCTTT.

The chain has TRBV5-1 and TRBJ2-5; a weak D match, TRBD1 (5 bases). Per the germline V gene, CDR1 is SGHRS and CDR2 is YFSETQ. Trimming cost V 2 bases and J 4 bases, with 12 bases left between them. The CDR3 loop spans 14 amino acids. The CDR3 DNA is TGCGCCAGCAGCTTCCGACAGAGAGCAGAGACCCAGTACTTC. Translation: CASSFRQRAETQYF.

This clone was observed a few times. The J gene is TRBJ1-5, the V gene TRBV4-2; tentative D call: TRBD1 (5 bases). The V end lost 0 bases, the J end lost 0 bases, and 12 bases lay between the germline ends. This CDR3 is 17 amino acids long. Germline V gene sequence: CDR1 LGHNA, CDR2 YNFKEQ. The CDR3 reads CASSQEGVSSSNQPQHF. The DNA of the CDR3 is TGTGCCAGCAGCCAAGAGGGGGTCAGTTCTAGCAATCAGCCCCAGCATTTT.

The genes are TRBV5-1 and TRBJ1-2, with 10 bases that match TRBD1. Unmatched junction bases numbered 1, after V lost 3 bases and J lost 5 bases. The CDR3 loop spans 13 amino acids. Germline loops: CDR1 SGHRS, CDR2 YFSETQ. Here the CDR3 DNA reads TGCGCCAGCAGCTGGGACAGGGGATATGGCTACACCTTC. Protein: CASSWDRGYGYTF. Complete variable domain (other parts from reference TRBV5-1 and TRBJ1-2): KAGVTQTPRYLIKTRGQQVTLSCSPISGHRSVSWYQQTPGQGLQFLFEYFSETQRNKGNFPGRFSGRQFSNSRSEMNVSTLELGDSALYLCASSWDRGYGYTFGSGTRLTVV.

This chain joins TRBV6-1 and TRBJ1-1, with TRBD1 matching over 11 bases. Unmatched junction bases numbered 2, after V lost 6 bases and J lost 5 bases. CDR1 MNHNS and CDR2 SASEGT come from the germline V gene. CDR3 size: 13 residues. CDR3 residues: CASRGQGETEAFF. The CDR3 DNA reads as TGTGCCAGCAGGGGACAGGGGGAGACTGAAGCTTTCTTT.

The J gene is TRBJ2-2, the V gene TRBV28, with 16 bases identical to TRBD2. CDR1 MDHEN and CDR2 SYDVKM come from the germline V gene. This CDR3 has 17 amino acids. Trimming removed 4 bases from V and 6 bases from J; junction bases left unmatched: 5. In nucleotides, the CDR3 is TGTGCCAGCAGTTCCCCGGGACTAGCGGGAGGGCCCGGGGAGCTGTTTTTT. Translated, it gives CASSSPGLAGGPGELFF.

This chain joins TRBV6-6 and TRBJ1-1; D unclear. CDR3 length: 14 residues. Deletions cut 0 bases from V and 1 base from J, with 6 bases between. CDR1 and CDR2 from the germline V gene are MNHNY and SVGAGI (reference sequence). In nucleotides, the CDR3 is TGTGCCAGCAGTTACTCGGGCAGGAACACTGAAGCTTTCTTT. This codes for CASSYSGRNTEAFF.

The J gene is TRBJ2-7, the V gene TRBV14, with 12 bases identical to TRBD2. The CDR3 has 16 residues. The germline V gene has CDR1 SGHDN and CDR2 FVKESK. The J segment lost 3 bases and the V segment lost 3 bases, leaving 6 bases of the junction unmatched. The chain's CDR3 is CASSHLTSGSFYEQYF. CDR3 DNA: TGTGCCAGCAGCCACCTGACTAGCGGGAGTTTCTACGAGCAGTACTTC. Full variable domain (remainder filled in from reference TRBV14 and TRBJ2-7): EAGVTQFPSHSVIEKGQTVTLRCDPISGHDNLYWYRRVMGKEIKFLLHFVKESKQDESGMPNNRFLAERTGGTYSTLKVQPAELEDSGVYFCASSHLTSGSFYEQYFGPGTRLTVT.

The V and J genes are TRBV7-2 and TRBJ2-1; D is possibly TRBD2 (6 bases). The V gene lost 5 bases and the J gene lost 0 bases, with 14 bases spanning the gap. The length of the CDR3 is 16 residues. Germline V gene sequence: CDR1 SGHTA, CDR2 FQGNSA. CDR3 sequence (DNA): TGTGCCAGCAGCACCAAGACTAGGCACTCCTACAATGAGCAGTTCTTC. This translates into CASSTKTRHSYNEQFF.

For this clone: The same CDR3 arises from other DNA sequences in this sample as well. The V and J genes are TRBV6-1 and TRBJ1-3; D uncertain. Trimming removed 2 bases at V and 0 bases at J, with 5 bases between. The CDR3 extends over 14 amino acids. The germline CDR1 and CDR2 sequences are MNHNS and SASEGT. The CDR3 nucleotides read TGTGCCAGCAGTGAAACAGACTCTGGAAACACCATATATTTT. Protein: CASSETDSGNTIYF.